This T cell receptor (beta chain) is from a study of CD8 T cells in ankylosing spondylitis. The germline V gene has CDR1 GTSNPN and CDR2 SVGIG (reference sequence). Trimming removed 1 base from V and 0 bases from J; junction bases left unmatched: 9. The CDR3 sequence is 18 residues long. TCRdb re-called the 5' RACE reads through MiXCR, storing one row per CDR3 protein. This sample has 200,000 to 300,000 distinct CDR3 sequences; around 7.8% occur once, and the top ten carry under 7.5%. The J gene is TRBJ2-7, the V gene TRBV30; 13 bases agree with TRBD2. This TCR derives from a male donor with ankylosing spondylitis or in good health (not recorded which). Sequencing was done on a sample of blood, either unsorted or a sorted T cell fraction (not recorded which). CDR3 sequence: CAWSGGTSGVPSSYEQYF. CDR3 coding DNA: TGTGCCTGGAGTGGGGGGACTAGCGGGGTTCCTAGCTCCTACGAGCAGTACTTC. The variable domain in full, completed from reference TRBV30 and TRBJ2-7, reads SQTIHQWPATLVQPVGSPLSLECTVEGTSNPNLYWYRQAAGRGLQLLFYSVGIGQISSEVPQNLSASRPQDRQFILSSKKLLLSDSGFYLCAWSGGTSGVPSSYEQYFGPGTRLTVT.